A single sample is the source of the 18 T cell receptor beta chains below, sequenced in a study of cytomegalovirus exposure and HLA in healthy donors (dated by TCRdb to 2017 to 2019). Library method: the immunoSEQ multiplex PCR assay. TCRdb limited this immuneACCESS table to in-frame rearrangements with V and J called. A share of clones is missing; checked studies link under half to unresolved V genes, and the rest is unexplained. In all, the sample holds around 60,000 clones, and 75% to 95% of those were seen once. About 3.1% of the sample is held by the ten biggest clonotypes. The material sequenced was PBMCs. The origin of the receptors is a man between 18 and 29 years old in good health and CMV-seronegative.

The chain links TRBV7-2 to TRBJ2-5, with 9 bases aligning to TRBD2. Germline CDR1 is SGHTA and CDR2 is FQGNSA. Losses at the gene ends were 5 bases for V and 1 base for J; bases not matched to a gene: 5. This CDR3 is built from 15 residues. DNA for the CDR3: TGTGCCAGCAGCCTGCAGGGACTAGCCCAAGAGACCCAGTACTTC. This codes for CASSLQGLAQETQYF.

Written as DNA, the CDR3 is TGTGCCAGCAGCCGCAATAGGGACAGCACTGAAGCTTTCTTT. Protein sequence: CASSRNRDSTEAFF. The chain links TRBV7-9 to TRBJ1-1, with 7 bases matching TRBD1. V lost 5 bases, J lost 4 bases, and 7 bases stayed unmatched. Per germline, CDR1 SEHNR and CDR2 FQNEAQ (reference sequence). The length of the CDR3 is 14 residues.

The chain joins TRBV7-8 to TRBJ2-1; 12 positions match TRBD2. Germline trimming cut 1 base from V and 3 bases from J; bases unmatched to any gene: 7. The CDR3 is made up of 18 amino acids. The germline CDR1 and CDR2 sequences are SGHVS and FQNEAQ. For the CDR3, the DNA is TGTGCCAGCAGCTTAGGCCGACTAGCGGGAGAGAACTACAATGAGCAGTTCTTC. It specifies CASSLGRLAGENYNEQFF.

The rearrangement links TRBV18 to TRBJ2-2; D remains unclear. CDR1 is KGHSH, CDR2 LQKENI, per germline. The CDR3 totals 14 residues. The ends were cut back, 3 bases at V and 3 bases at J, with 8 bases in the middle. Written as DNA, the CDR3 is TGTGCCAGCTCACCTCTAATGTACACCGGGGAGCTGTTTTTT. Protein sequence: CASSPLMYTGELFF.

This clone was seen just once. This chain joins TRBV19 and TRBJ1-2, with unresolved D. CDR1 and CDR2 (germline): LNHDA, SQIVND (reference sequence). The CDR3 totals 16 residues. Trimming stripped 7 bases from V and 6 bases from J, with 24 bases between. Here the CDR3 DNA reads TGTGCCAGTAACGATTGGGAGGATGTCAGCGGTGATGGCTACACCTTC. Amino acids: CASNDWEDVSGDGYTF.

In its sample, this clone was seen a few times. The rearrangement joins TRBV7-6 to TRBJ2-7, with 8 positions matching TRBD2. V shed 5 bases and J 5 bases; nucleotides not matched to a gene: 11. From germline, CDR1 is SGHVS and CDR2 FNYEAQ. CDR3 length: 15 residues. The CDR3 sequence: CASSPLAGGGDEQYF. The CDR3 DNA sequence: TGTGCCAGCAGCCCCCTCGCGGGAGGTGGGGACGAGCAGTACTTC.

The chain carries TRBV11-3 and TRBJ2-2, with 9 nucleotides matching TRBD1. CDR3 size: 17 residues. Germline loops: CDR1 SGHNT, CDR2 YENEEA. The J segment lost 3 bases and the V segment lost 5 bases, leaving 10 bases of the junction unmatched. In DNA form, the CDR3 reads TGTGCCAGCAGCCACTACCCCGGGACAGGGTACACCGGGGAGCTGTTTTTT. Amino acid sequence: CASSHYPGTGYTGELFF.

The rearrangement uses TRBV10-1 and TRBJ2-3; D gene unclear. The V gene lost 10 bases and the J gene lost 1 base, with 12 bases spanning the gap. This CDR3 comprises 13 residues. CDR1 is WNHNN, CDR2 SYGVQD, per germline (reference sequence). The CDR3 DNA is TGCGCCACCTCCGAGGCAGGCACAGATACGCAGTATTTT. Translation gives CATSEAGTDTQYF.

This clone has a single count. The rearrangement uses TRBV7-9 and TRBJ2-3; tentative D call: TRBD2 (5 bases). The V gene's germline CDR1 is SEHNR and CDR2 FQNEAQ (reference sequence). V was shortened by 2 bases and J by 1 base, with 13 bases between the two germline ends. The CDR3 loop spans 16 amino acids. The CDR3 reads CASSLTSSGRTDTQYF. The CDR3 DNA sequence: TGTGCCAGCAGCTTAACTTCCAGCGGCCGCACAGATACGCAGTATTTT.

This chain connects TRBV10-3 to TRBJ2-3; D is ambiguous. V was trimmed by 6 bases and J by 0 bases, leaving 4 bases between them. The CDR3 is 12 residues long. The germline V gene has CDR1 ENHRY and CDR2 SYGVKD. CDR3 in DNA: TGTGCCATCAGACAGAGCACAGATACGCAGTATTTT. Residues: CAIRQSTDTQYF.

The chain combines TRBV5-1 with TRBJ1-2; 7 nucleotides line up with TRBD1. J was trimmed by 8 bases and V by 4 bases; bases with no gene match: 11. The CDR3 consists of 14 residues. CDR1 is SGHRS, CDR2 YFSETQ, per germline. The DNA for the CDR3 is TGCGCCAGCAGCGGTGGGGACAGCTTGTCCGGCTACACCTTC. Translation: CASSGGDSLSGYTF.

This chain connects TRBV28 to TRBJ2-7; 8 bases line up with TRBD2. Trimming took 3 bases from V and 4 from J; bases not matched to a gene: 17. Germline CDR1 reads MDHEN; CDR2 reads SYDVKM. The CDR3 sequence is 18 residues long. The CDR3 loop reads CASSFSSRGGRRVYEQYF. DNA of the CDR3: TGTGCCAGCAGTTTTTCCTCCCGGGGGGGCAGGCGAGTTTACGAGCAGTACTTC.

This chain connects TRBV12-5 to TRBJ2-1; perhaps TRBD1 as D (6 bases). Trimming removed 7 bases at V and 4 bases at J, with 26 bases between. The CDR3 spans 18 residues. Looked up from germline, CDR1 is LGHNT and CDR2 is FRNRAP. For the CDR3, the DNA is TGTGCTAGTGCTTTTCCGCCTAACCGGGACATAGCGTACAATGAGCAGTTCTTC. This translates into CASAFPPNRDIAYNEQFF.

This chain links TRBV9 with TRBJ2-3; D is possibly TRBD2 (6 bases). The CDR3 is made up of 17 amino acids. Germline-derived CDR1 and CDR2 are SGDLS and YYNGEE. V shed 4 bases and J shed 2 bases, with 20 bases lying between them. CDR3 coding DNA: TGTGCCAGCAGCCCACCGGGGGTGAGCGCATTCACAGATACGCAGTATTTT. Its protein product is CASSPPGVSAFTDTQYF.

This clone turned up a few times. Mismatch with germline at one junction end may stem from a read error. The CDR3 is CASSSSDRVHYGQYF. The CDR3, as DNA: TGTGCCAGCAGTTCGTCGGACAGGGTCCACTACGGGCAGTACTTC. The chain has TRBV28 and TRBJ2-7; the match to TRBD1 covers 8 bases. Germline loops: CDR1 MDHEN, CDR2 SYDVKM. The CDR3 contains 15 residues.

This chain uses TRBV7-2 with TRBJ2-1; 8 nucleotides agree with TRBD2. The junction had 6 bases not matched to a gene; V was cut back by 5 bases and J by 0 bases. CDR1 and CDR2 from the germline V gene are SGHTA and FQGNSA. The CDR3 length is 16 residues. This CDR3 reads CASSPRSGSSYNEQFF. For the CDR3, the DNA is TGTGCCAGCAGCCCGCGAAGCGGGAGCTCCTACAATGAGCAGTTCTTC.

The chain carries TRBV15 and TRBJ2-1; 9 bases are shared with TRBD2. The germline V gene encodes CDR1 LNHNV and CDR2 YYDKDF (reference sequence). V was pared by 2 bases and J by 2 bases, with 1 base of the junction left unmatched. CDR3 size: 15 residues. The CDR3 is CATSRLAGAYNEQFF. Here the CDR3 DNA reads TGTGCCACCAGCAGATTAGCGGGAGCCTACAATGAGCAGTTCTTC. The whole variable domain, remainder taken from reference TRBV15 and TRBJ2-1, is DAMVIQNPRYQVTQFGKPVTLSCSQTLNHNVMYWYQQKSSQAPKLLFHYYDKDFNNEADTPDNFQSRRPNTSFCFLDIRSPGLGDTAMYLCATSRLAGAYNEQFFGPGTRLTVL.

The chain combines TRBV28 with TRBJ2-3, with D possibly TRBD2 on 6 matching bases. Germline CDR1 reads MDHEN; CDR2 reads SYDVKM. This CDR3 comprises 16 residues. V shed 8 bases and J shed 1 base, with 19 bases lying between them. The CDR3 loop reads CASCRGTSWGTDTQYF. The CDR3 DNA reads as TGTGCCAGCTGCCGCGGGACCTCTTGGGGCACAGATACGCAGTATTTT.